This T cell receptor (beta chain) was documented in a study of cytomegalovirus exposure and HLA in healthy donors. Study-level information: Inside one of the first data releases sat 85 million or so unique TCRs taken from HLA-typed donors.

Researchers ran the PCR with 60 Vbeta and 13 Jbeta primers. Measured with immunoSEQ multiplex PCR; TCRdb has only the in-frame clones, and not every one. The sample records under 150,000 clones, 68% being singletons. This clonotype originated in a man in his fifties or sixties in good health and CMV-seronegative. Sequencing was performed on PBMCs.

This CDR3 reads CASSIFGTVQETQYF. CDR3 coding DNA: TGTGCCAGCAGTATCTTCGGGACAGTCCAAGAGACCCAGTACTTC. The chain joins TRBV27 to TRBJ2-5, with TRBD1 matching over 7 bases. The CDR3 totals 15 residues. Germline V CDR1 and CDR2: MNHEY, SMNVEV (reference sequence). V dropped 5 bases and J dropped 1; count of bases not matched to a gene: 7.